Presented here are 26 T cell receptor beta chains from one specimen sequenced in a study of shared clonotypes between healthy human individuals. TCRdb's table, derived via immunoSEQ multiplex PCR, lists solely in-frame clones and lacks some. The data contain hundreds of thousands of clones, roughly 78% of them seen just once; the ten biggest clones take up about 1.8%. Specimen: memory CD4+ T cells sorted from blood. Stated subset: CD45RA-negative fraction. These receptors were collected from a woman aged 25 to 39 in good health.

The table lists this clone with a count of one. The chain employs TRBV28 and TRBJ2-7, with a possible D match to TRBD1 (6 bases). V was cut by 6 bases and J by 5 bases, with 20 bases left in between. Germline loops: CDR1 MDHEN, CDR2 SYDVKM. CDR3 length: 15 residues. The CDR3 coding sequence is TGTGCCAGCAGCGCCCAGGGGTTAGGGTGGAACGAGCAGTACTTC. The encoded protein is CASSAQGLGWNEQYF.

This clone was recorded a few times. The V call is TRBV5-4, the J call TRBJ2-5; D might be TRBD2 (5 bases). The CDR3 totals 13 residues. The germline gives CDR1 SGHNT, CDR2 YYREEE (reference sequence). V was pared by 4 bases and J by 4 bases, with 11 bases between. The CDR3, as DNA: TGTGCCAGCAGCGTACTAGTAGGAGAGACCCAGTACTTC. Translating gives CASSVLVGETQYF.

The V call is TRBV18, the J call TRBJ1-1; D is perhaps TRBD1 (5 bases). This CDR3 region has 14 residues. Trimming pared 3 bases from V and 7 bases from J, leaving 15 bases between. The germline gives CDR1 KGHSH, CDR2 LQKENI. As DNA, the CDR3 is TGTGCCAGCTCACCCGGACTCGGGACTGATGAAGCTTTCTTT. This translates into CASSPGLGTDEAFF.

The J gene is TRBJ1-4, the V gene TRBV6-6; D remains ambiguous. The ends were cut back, 5 bases at V and 2 bases at J, with 15 bases in the middle. Germline-derived CDR1 and CDR2 are MNHNY and SVGAGI (reference sequence). The CDR3 has 16 residues. The CDR3 loop reads CASSNDEGATNEKLFF. DNA of the CDR3: TGTGCCAGCAGTAACGATGAGGGCGCGACTAATGAAAAACTGTTTTTT.

J is TRBJ1-2 and V is TRBV2; 7 nucleotides line up with TRBD1. The CDR3 consists of 14 residues. The germline CDR1 and CDR2 sequences are SNHLY and FYNNEI. The V and J ends lost 2 bases and 5 bases, in that order; junction bases with no gene match: 5. CDR3 bases: TGTGCCAGCAGTGAACAGGGGGGCGAATATGGCTACACCTTC. Translating gives CASSEQGGEYGYTF.

This chain joins TRBV10-3 and TRBJ2-1; the match to TRBD1 covers 7 bases. Trimming removed 5 bases from V and 7 bases from J; junction bases left unmatched: 8. Germline V lookup: CDR1 ENHRY, CDR2 SYGVKD. There are 14 residues in the CDR3. The CDR3 protein is CAISNRGGVNEQFF. Written as DNA, the CDR3 is TGTGCCATCAGTAACAGGGGTGGTGTTAATGAGCAGTTCTTC.

The J gene is TRBJ2-2, the V gene TRBV30, with TRBD1 as a possible D gene (5 bases). Germline lookup yields CDR1 GTSNPN and CDR2 SVGIG (reference sequence). Trimming removed 0 bases from V and 4 bases from J, with 9 bases in between. CDR3 length: 14 residues. The CDR3 loop is CAWSVIGATGELFF. The CDR3 nucleotides read TGTGCCTGGAGTGTAATAGGGGCCACCGGGGAGCTGTTTTTT.

The CDR3 bases are TGTGCCTGGAGTGTACAATTTTCCTCTGGAAACACCATATATTTT. Residues: CAWSVQFSSGNTIYF. The chain couples TRBV30 to TRBJ1-3, with D unresolved. The CDR3 totals 15 residues. Trimming cost V 0 bases and J 0 bases, with 9 bases left between them. Germline loops: CDR1 GTSNPN, CDR2 SVGIG (reference sequence).

The chain couples TRBV4-1 to TRBJ1-1, with D possibly TRBD1 on 6 matching bases. The germline V and J ends were trimmed by 5 bases and 3 bases, with 13 bases remaining between them. CDR3 length equals 14 residues. Germline CDR1 MGHRA, CDR2 YSYEKL. CDR3 in DNA: TGCGCCAGCAGCTGGGGGGGGCTCGACACTGAAGCTTTCTTT. The encoded protein is CASSWGGLDTEAFF.

This chain uses TRBV4-1 with TRBJ1-2; D not resolved. V was cut by 0 bases and J by 2 bases, with 19 bases left in between. The CDR3 totals 18 residues. Germline values: CDR1 MGHRA, CDR2 YSYEKL. CDR3 coding DNA: TGCGCCAGCAGCCAAGATTACGCGAGGCCGACCGAGAACTATGGCTACACCTTC. It codes for CASSQDYARPTENYGYTF.

This clone has more than one count but fewer than ten. V is TRBV27 and J is TRBJ2-1, with TRBD1 identical over 7 bases. The CDR3 length is 17 residues. V gave up 4 bases and J gave up 7 bases; unmatched junction bases: 16. Germline CDR1 and CDR2: MNHEY and SMNVEV (reference sequence). The CDR3 reads CASSSGPNRGIGNEQFF. Written as DNA, the CDR3 is TGTGCCAGCAGTTCGGGGCCGAACAGGGGTATTGGGAATGAGCAGTTCTTC.

The chain combines TRBV29-1 with TRBJ2-1; unclear D gene. The CDR3 length is 14 residues. The ends were cut back, 3 bases at V and 0 bases at J, with 9 bases in the middle. Germline loops: CDR1 SQVTM, CDR2 ANQGSEA. The DNA for the CDR3 is TGCAGCGTTGAGAGACGGAACTCCTACAATGAGCAGTTCTTC. Protein sequence: CSVERRNSYNEQFF.

This clone turned up a few times. This chain links TRBV19 with TRBJ1-5; D might be TRBD1 (5 bases). The CDR3 contains 16 residues. Germline CDR1 reads LNHDA; CDR2 reads SQIVND (reference sequence). V lost 3 bases and J 1 base, leaving 13 bases between the germline ends. The CDR3, as DNA: TGTGCCAGTAGTATCCTGAGGGGCCCGAGCAATCAGCCCCAGCATTTT. Protein: CASSILRGPSNQPQHF.

The chain uses TRBV5-1 and TRBJ1-1; 12 bases map to TRBD1. The J segment lost 3 bases and the V segment lost 4 bases, leaving 7 bases of the junction unmatched. This CDR3 contains 16 residues. Germline-derived CDR1 and CDR2 are SGHRS and YFSETQ. CDR3 protein: CASSVGQGARDTEAFF. The CDR3 DNA reads as TGCGCCAGCAGCGTGGGACAGGGGGCGCGGGACACTGAAGCTTTCTTT. The full variable domain, its missing parts supplied by reference TRBV5-1 and TRBJ1-1, is KAGVTQTPRYLIKTRGQQVTLSCSPISGHRSVSWYQQTPGQGLQFLFEYFSETQRNKGNFPGRFSGRQFSNSRSEMNVSTLELGDSALYLCASSVGQGARDTEAFFGQGTRLTVV.

This chain uses TRBV15 with TRBJ2-5, with D possibly being TRBD1 or TRBD2 (6 bases each). Germline-derived CDR1 and CDR2 are LNHNV and YYDKDF (reference sequence). The CDR3 runs 13 residues. Deletions cut 0 bases from V and 7 bases from J, with 9 bases between. The CDR3 region is CATSREGGGTQYF. The CDR3 nucleotides are TGTGCCACCAGCAGAGAGGGGGGCGGGACCCAGTACTTC.

The rearrangement joins TRBV7-3 to TRBJ1-5, with TRBD1 matching over 9 bases. The CDR3 contains 20 residues. Germline V gives CDR1 SGHTA, CDR2 FQGTGA. Trimming cost V 5 bases and J 5 bases; bases outside gene matches: 22. The CDR3 sequence: CASSPRPSLRTGAPDQPQHF. The DNA for the CDR3 is TGTGCCAGCAGCCCACGTCCCTCTCTCCGGACAGGGGCCCCGGATCAGCCCCAGCATTTT.

This clone was found a few times. The chain carries TRBV5-1 and TRBJ2-1, with TRBD2 matching 13 bases. V dropped 7 bases and J dropped 0; count of bases not matched to a gene: 4. Per the germline V gene, CDR1 is SGHRS and CDR2 is YFSETQ. The CDR3 sequence is 16 residues long. The CDR3 DNA follows: TGCGCCAGCGAGGGACTAGCGGGAAGCTCCTACAATGAGCAGTTCTTC. It translates to CASEGLAGSSYNEQFF.

This chain uses TRBV18 with TRBJ2-7; 13 bases fit TRBD2. The length of the CDR3 is 15 residues. Unmatched junction bases numbered 4, after V lost 2 bases and J lost 6 bases. Germline values: CDR1 KGHSH, CDR2 LQKENI. In nucleotides, the CDR3 is TGTGCCAGCTCACCATGGACTAGCGGGAGTGCCGAGCAGTACTTC. This codes for CASSPWTSGSAEQYF.

V and J are TRBV6-1 and TRBJ1-2, with D unresolved. CDR1 and CDR2 (germline): MNHNS, SASEGT. The length of the CDR3 is 13 residues. The V end was cut by 8 bases, the J end by 8 bases, with 18 bases between. DNA of the CDR3: TGTGCCAGCCTCCCCCTATCCGCCTGGGGCTACACCTTC. This translates into CASLPLSAWGYTF.

This clone was picked up one time. V gene TRBV5-1 combines with J gene TRBJ2-4; D ambiguous. V lost 0 bases and J lost 5, with 15 bases in between. Germline V gives CDR1 SGHRS, CDR2 YFSETQ. The CDR3 covers 16 residues. The CDR3 sequence: CASSLAGRRWENIQYF. The CDR3 bases are TGCGCCAGCAGCTTGGCCGGGCGAAGGTGGGAAAACATTCAGTACTTC.

This clone was seen a few times. The chain uses TRBV28 and TRBJ2-3; D is possibly TRBD2 (7 bases). The germline V gene has CDR1 MDHEN and CDR2 SYDVKM. Trimming left V 7 bases short and J 2 bases short, with 13 bases between. This CDR3 has 14 residues. CDR3 DNA: TGTGCCAGCAAGGGAGGGGGGGACACAGATACGCAGTATTTT. This codes for CASKGGGDTDTQYF. Full variable domain (rest looked up from reference TRBV28 and TRBJ2-3): DVKVTQSSRYLVKRTGEKVFLECVQDMDHENMFWYRQDPGLGLRLIYFSYDVKMKEKGDIPEGYSVSREKKERFSLILESASTNQTSMYLCASKGGGDTDTQYFGPGTRLTVL.

The chain joins TRBV9 to TRBJ1-1; 8 bases align to TRBD1. V was clipped by 6 bases and J by 11 bases; unmatched bases: 9. The V gene's germline CDR1 is SGDLS and CDR2 YYNGEE. The CDR3 has 12 residues. The CDR3 bases are TGTGCCAGCACCCCACGGCAGGGGGCCGCTTTCTTT. As protein: CASTPRQGAAFF.

The V and J genes are TRBV28 and TRBJ2-3, with D tentatively TRBD1 (6 bases). The CDR3 spans 16 residues. V was cut by 4 bases and J by 0 bases, with 14 bases left in between. CDR1 is MDHEN and CDR2 is SYDVKM in the germline V gene. CDR3 in amino acids: CASSSRGLLSTDTQYF. CDR3 bases: TGTGCCAGCAGTTCCAGGGGTCTCCTTAGCACAGATACGCAGTATTTT.

V gene TRBV30 combines with J gene TRBJ1-6; D is unclear. The CDR3 covers 14 residues. From germline, CDR1 is GTSNPN and CDR2 SVGIG (reference sequence). V dropped 0 bases and J dropped 0 bases, with 3 bases sitting between them. DNA for the CDR3: TGTGCCTGGAGTGTGTACTCCTATAATTCACCCCTCCACTTT. Translated, it gives CAWSVYSYNSPLHF.

With respect to this clone: A much larger clone lies a single base off, so this may be a read error. The same CDR3 can be traced to other DNA sequences in this sample. The chain couples TRBV4-1 to TRBJ2-7; a possible D gene is TRBD2 (5 bases). This CDR3 comprises 17 residues. The germline V gene has CDR1 MGHRA and CDR2 YSYEKL. This chain's CDR3 is CASSRKHGSPGSYEQYF. CDR3 bases: TGCGCCAGTAGCCGCAAGCATGGGAGTCCCGGCTCCTACGAGCAGTACTTC.

This clone was detected once. V gene TRBV28 combines with J gene TRBJ2-3; D uncertain. The length of the CDR3 is 11 residues. Germline CDR1 is MDHEN and CDR2 is SYDVKM. Trimming left V 3 bases short and J 8 bases short, with 6 bases between. The CDR3 bases are TGTGCCAGCAGTTTGGTGGGTACGCAGTATTTT. This codes for CASSLVGTQYF.